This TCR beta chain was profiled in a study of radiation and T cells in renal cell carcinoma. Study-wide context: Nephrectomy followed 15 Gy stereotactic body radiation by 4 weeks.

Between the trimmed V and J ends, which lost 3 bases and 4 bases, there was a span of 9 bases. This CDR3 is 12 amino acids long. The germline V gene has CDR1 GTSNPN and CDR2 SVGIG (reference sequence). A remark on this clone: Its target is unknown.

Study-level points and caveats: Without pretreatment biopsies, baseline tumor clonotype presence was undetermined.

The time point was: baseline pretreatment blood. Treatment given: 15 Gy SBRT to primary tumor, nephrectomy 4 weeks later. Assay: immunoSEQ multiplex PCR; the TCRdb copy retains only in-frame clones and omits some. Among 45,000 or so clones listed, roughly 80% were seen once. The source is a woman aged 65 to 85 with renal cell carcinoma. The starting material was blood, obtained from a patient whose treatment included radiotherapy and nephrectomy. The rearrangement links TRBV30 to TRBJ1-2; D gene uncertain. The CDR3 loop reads CAWRGGFYGYTF. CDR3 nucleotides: TGTGCCTGGAGAGGCGGCTTCTATGGCTACACCTTC. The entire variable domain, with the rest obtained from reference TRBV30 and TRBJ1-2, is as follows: SQTIHQWPATLVQPVGSPLSLECTVEGTSNPNLYWYRQAAGRGLQLLFYSVGIGQISSEVPQNLSASRPQDRQFILSSKKLLLSDSGFYLCAWRGGFYGYTFGSGTRLTVV.